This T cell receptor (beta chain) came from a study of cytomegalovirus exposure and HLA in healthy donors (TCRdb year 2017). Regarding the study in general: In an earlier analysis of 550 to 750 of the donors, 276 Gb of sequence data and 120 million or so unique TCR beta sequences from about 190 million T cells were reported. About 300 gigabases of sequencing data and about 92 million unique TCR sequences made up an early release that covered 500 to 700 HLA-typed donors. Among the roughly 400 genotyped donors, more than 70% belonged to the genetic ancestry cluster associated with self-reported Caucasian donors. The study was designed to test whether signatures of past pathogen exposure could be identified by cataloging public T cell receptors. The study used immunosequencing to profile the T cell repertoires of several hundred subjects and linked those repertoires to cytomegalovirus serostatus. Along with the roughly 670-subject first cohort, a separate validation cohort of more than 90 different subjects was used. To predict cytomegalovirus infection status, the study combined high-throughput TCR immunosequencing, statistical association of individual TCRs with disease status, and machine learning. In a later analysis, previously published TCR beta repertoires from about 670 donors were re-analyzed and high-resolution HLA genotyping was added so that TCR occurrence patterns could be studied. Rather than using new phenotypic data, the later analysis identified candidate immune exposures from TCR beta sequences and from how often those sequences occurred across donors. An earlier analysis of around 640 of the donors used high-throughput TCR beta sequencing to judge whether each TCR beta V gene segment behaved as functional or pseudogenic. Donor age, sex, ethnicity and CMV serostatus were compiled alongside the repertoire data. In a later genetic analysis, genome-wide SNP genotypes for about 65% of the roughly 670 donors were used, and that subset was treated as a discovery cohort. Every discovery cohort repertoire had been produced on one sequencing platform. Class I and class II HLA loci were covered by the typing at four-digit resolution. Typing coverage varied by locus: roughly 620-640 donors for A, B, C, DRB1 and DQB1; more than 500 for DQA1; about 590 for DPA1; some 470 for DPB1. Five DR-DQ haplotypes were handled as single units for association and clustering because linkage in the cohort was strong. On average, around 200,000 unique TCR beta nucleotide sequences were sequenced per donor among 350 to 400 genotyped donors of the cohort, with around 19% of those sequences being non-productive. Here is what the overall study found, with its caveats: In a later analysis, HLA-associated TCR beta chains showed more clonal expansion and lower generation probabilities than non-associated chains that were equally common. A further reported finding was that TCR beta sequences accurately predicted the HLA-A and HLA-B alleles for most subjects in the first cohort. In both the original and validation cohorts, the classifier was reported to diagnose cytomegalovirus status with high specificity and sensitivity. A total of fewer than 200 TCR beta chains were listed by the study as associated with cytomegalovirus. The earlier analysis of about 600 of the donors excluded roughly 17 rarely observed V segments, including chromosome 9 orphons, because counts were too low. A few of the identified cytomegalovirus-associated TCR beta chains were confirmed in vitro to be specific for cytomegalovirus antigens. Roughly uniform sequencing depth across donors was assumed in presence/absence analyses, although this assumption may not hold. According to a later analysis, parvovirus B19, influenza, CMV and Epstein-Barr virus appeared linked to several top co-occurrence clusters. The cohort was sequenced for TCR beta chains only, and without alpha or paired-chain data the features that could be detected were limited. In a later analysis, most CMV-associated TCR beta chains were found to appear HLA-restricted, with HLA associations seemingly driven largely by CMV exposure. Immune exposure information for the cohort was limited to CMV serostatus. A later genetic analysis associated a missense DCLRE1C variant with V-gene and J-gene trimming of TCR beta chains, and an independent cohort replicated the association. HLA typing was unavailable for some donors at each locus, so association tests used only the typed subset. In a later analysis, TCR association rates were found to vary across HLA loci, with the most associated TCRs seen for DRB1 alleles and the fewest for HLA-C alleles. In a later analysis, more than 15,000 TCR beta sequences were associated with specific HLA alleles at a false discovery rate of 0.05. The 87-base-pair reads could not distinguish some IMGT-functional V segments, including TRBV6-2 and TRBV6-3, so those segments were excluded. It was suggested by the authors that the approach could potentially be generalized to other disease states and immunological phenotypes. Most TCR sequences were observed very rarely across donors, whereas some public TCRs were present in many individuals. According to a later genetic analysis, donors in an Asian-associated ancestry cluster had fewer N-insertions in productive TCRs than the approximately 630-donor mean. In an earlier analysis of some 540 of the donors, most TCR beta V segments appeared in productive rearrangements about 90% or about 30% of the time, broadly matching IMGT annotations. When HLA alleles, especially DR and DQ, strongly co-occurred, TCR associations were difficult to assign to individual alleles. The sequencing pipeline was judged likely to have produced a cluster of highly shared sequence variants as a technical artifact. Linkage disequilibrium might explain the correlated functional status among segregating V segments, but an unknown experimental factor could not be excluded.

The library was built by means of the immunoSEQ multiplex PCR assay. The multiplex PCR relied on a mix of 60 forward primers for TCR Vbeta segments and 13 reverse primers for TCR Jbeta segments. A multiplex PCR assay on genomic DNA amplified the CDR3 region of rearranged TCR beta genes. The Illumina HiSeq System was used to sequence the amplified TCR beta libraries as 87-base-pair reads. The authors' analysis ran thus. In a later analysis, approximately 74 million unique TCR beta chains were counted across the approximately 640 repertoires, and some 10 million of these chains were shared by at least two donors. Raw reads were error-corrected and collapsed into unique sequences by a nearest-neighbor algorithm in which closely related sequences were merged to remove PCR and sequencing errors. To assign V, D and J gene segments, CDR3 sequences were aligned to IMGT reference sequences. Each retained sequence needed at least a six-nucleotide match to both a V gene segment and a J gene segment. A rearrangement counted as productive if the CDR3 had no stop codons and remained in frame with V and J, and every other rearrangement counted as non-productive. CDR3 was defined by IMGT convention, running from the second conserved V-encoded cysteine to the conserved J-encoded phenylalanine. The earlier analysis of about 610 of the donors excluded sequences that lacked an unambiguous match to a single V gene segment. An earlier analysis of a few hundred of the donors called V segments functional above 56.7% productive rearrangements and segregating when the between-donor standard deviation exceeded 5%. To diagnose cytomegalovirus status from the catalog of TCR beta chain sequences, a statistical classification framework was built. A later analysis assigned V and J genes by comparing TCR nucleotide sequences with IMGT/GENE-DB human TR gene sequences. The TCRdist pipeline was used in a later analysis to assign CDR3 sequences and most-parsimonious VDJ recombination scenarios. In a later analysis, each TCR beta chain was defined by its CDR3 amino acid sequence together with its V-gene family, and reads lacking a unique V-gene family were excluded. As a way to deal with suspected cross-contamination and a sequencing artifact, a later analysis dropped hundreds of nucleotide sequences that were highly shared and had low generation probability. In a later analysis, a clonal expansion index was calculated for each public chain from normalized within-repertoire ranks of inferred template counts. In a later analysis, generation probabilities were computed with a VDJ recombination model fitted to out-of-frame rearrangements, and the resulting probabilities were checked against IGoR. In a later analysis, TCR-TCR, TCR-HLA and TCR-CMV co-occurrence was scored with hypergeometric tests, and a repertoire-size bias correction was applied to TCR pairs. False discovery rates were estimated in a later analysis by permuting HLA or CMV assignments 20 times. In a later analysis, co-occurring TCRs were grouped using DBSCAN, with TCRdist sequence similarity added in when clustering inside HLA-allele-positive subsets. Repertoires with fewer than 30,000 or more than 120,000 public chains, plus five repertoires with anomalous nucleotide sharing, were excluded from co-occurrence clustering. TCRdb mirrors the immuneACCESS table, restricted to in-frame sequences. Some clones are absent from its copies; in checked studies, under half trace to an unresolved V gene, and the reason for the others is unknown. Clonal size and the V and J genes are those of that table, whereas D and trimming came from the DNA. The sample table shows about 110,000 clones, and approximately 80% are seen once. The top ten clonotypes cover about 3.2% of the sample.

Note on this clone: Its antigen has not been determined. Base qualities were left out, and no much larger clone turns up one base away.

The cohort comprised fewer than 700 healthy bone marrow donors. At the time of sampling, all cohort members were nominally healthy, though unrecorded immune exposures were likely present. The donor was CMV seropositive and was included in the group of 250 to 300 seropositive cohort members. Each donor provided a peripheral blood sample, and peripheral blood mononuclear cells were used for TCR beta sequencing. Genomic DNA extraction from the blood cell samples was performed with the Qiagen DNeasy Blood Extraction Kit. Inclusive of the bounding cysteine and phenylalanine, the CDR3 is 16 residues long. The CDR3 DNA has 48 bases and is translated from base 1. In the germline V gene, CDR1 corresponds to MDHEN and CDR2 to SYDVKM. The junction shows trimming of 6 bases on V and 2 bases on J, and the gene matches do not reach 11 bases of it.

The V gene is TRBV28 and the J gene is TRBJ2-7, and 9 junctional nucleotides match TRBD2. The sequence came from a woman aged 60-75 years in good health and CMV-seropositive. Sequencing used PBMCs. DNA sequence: TGTGCCAGCAGATCCTATAGCGGGAGTGGTGCCTACGAGCAGTACTTC. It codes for CASRSYSGSGAYEQYF.